This passage covers 29 T cell receptor beta chains from one sample sequenced in a study of human CD8 memory T cell subsets. Investigators built TCR beta libraries using UMI-labeled 5' RACE. One entry per CDR3 protein, without DNA, is what TCRdb gives after re-calling the 5' RACE reads. Its table records some 10,000 distinct CDR3 sequences. Input material: CD8+ stem-like memory T cells (TSCM and TCM) sorted from PBMCs. The subset is: stem-like memory CD8 T cells (TSTEM), CCR7+ PD-1- TIGIT-. These receptors were collected from a human donor in good health.

Considering frequency, this clonotype is medium-sized. The genes are TRBV27 and TRBJ2-4; TCRdb returns TRBD1, unconfirmable since there is no DNA. The germline V gene encodes CDR1 MNHEY and CDR2 SMNVEV (reference sequence). This CDR3 comprises 14 residues. CDR3 sequence: CASSPRGTANIQYF.

The genes are TRBV30 and TRBJ1-2. The germline CDR1 and CDR2 sequences are GTSNPN and SVGIG (reference sequence). The CDR3 is 12 amino acids. CDR3 sequence: CAWSVEGIGGTF.

The chain combines TRBV20-1 with TRBJ2-1; TCRdb returns TRBD2, unconfirmable since there is no DNA. In germline, CDR1 is DFQATT, CDR2 SNEGSKA (reference sequence). The CDR3 runs to 16 residues. The CDR3: CSALSGAGGPYNEQFF.

The V call is TRBV7-9, the J call TRBJ2-1. Germline values: CDR1 SEHNR, CDR2 FQNEAQ (reference sequence). The CDR3 sequence is 12 residues long. CDR3 amino acids: CASSLGFFEQFF. The complete variable domain, with remaining parts taken from reference TRBV7-9 and TRBJ2-1, reads DTGVSQNPRHKITKRGQNVTFRCDPISEHNRLYWYRQTLGQGPEFLTYFQNEAQLEKSRLLSDRFSAERPKGSFSTLEIQRTEQGDSAMYLCASSLGFFEQFFGPGTRLTVL.

This clonotype counts as medium-sized by frequency. The chain links TRBV6-2 or TRBV6-3 to TRBJ2-7; lacking DNA, the TRBD2 call made by TCRdb goes unchecked. Germline-derived CDR1 and CDR2 are MNHEY and SVGEGT. The CDR3 sequence is 14 residues long. CDR3 sequence: CASSYSSGSYEQYF.

This chain joins TRBV4-1 and TRBJ2-7. The CDR3 is made up of 12 amino acids. The germline CDR1 and CDR2 sequences are MGHRA and YSYEKL. This CDR3 reads CASSLSGYEQYF.

The CDR3 is CSVEMHYEQYF. The J gene is TRBJ2-7, the V gene TRBV29-1. CDR3 length: 11 residues. The germline gives CDR1 SQVTM, CDR2 ANQGSEA.

The chain recombines TRBV20-1 with TRBJ2-1; there is no DNA to check the TCRdb D call of TRBD2. The CDR3 contains 15 residues. The germline gives CDR1 DFQATT, CDR2 SNEGSKA (reference sequence). CDR3 loop: CSAAGMENSYNEQFF.

The rearrangement joins TRBV3-1 to TRBJ2-1; TCRdb names TRBD1, which stays unverified in the absence of DNA. The CDR3 runs to 16 residues. CDR1 is LGHDT and CDR2 is YNNKEL in the germline V gene (reference sequence). CDR3 region: CASSYRSKGRYNEQFF.

According to its frequency, this clonotype is medium-sized. The chain is built from TRBV20-1 and TRBJ1-2. In germline, CDR1 is DFQATT, CDR2 SNEGSKA (reference sequence). This CDR3 has 14 residues. This chain's CDR3 is CSARSSDLNYGYTF.

The chain couples TRBV4-3 to TRBJ1-1; checking the TCRdb D call of TRBD1 is not possible without DNA. Germline CDR1 reads LGHNA; CDR2 reads YSLEER. The CDR3 is 14 amino acids. Here the CDR3 reads CASSQGTGGEEAFF.

V usage is TRBV12-3 or TRBV12-4 and J usage is TRBJ1-4; absent DNA, TCRdb's TRBD1 call cannot be checked. This CDR3 is built from 13 residues. Here the CDR3 reads CASSPGQGGKLFF.

The V gene is TRBV4-3, the J gene TRBJ2-7; TCRdb reports TRBD1, a call that lacks DNA to check it against. CDR3 length equals 16 residues. Germline CDR1 LGHNA, CDR2 YSLEER. CDR3 in amino acids: CASSPWMSGASYEQYF.

The chain couples TRBV30 to TRBJ2-7; no DNA is available, so the TRBD1 call from TCRdb remains unchecked. The CDR3 loop spans 13 amino acids. Germline assignment: CDR1 GTSNPN and CDR2 SVGIG (reference sequence). The CDR3 is CAWWDRQFYEQYF. The entire variable domain, with the rest obtained from reference TRBV30 and TRBJ2-7, is as follows: SQTIHQWPATLVQPVGSPLSLECTVEGTSNPNLYWYRQAAGRGLQLLFYSVGIGQISSEVPQNLSASRPQDRQFILSSKKLLLSDSGFYLCAWWDRQFYEQYFGPGTRLTVT.

This chain links TRBV24-1 with TRBJ1-2; TCRdb's D call, TRBD1, is unchecked because there is no DNA. Germline CDR1 KGHDR, CDR2 SFDVKD. The CDR3 contains 14 residues. The CDR3 sequence is CATSDRGTPYGYTF.

The chain employs TRBV6-2 or TRBV6-3 and TRBJ2-1. The CDR3 has 15 residues. Per the germline V gene, CDR1 is MNHEY and CDR2 is SVGEGT. CDR3 residues: CASSYHGGSYNEQFF.

The chain is built from TRBV5-6 and TRBJ2-7; TCRdb reports TRBD1, a call that lacks DNA to check it against. The V gene's germline CDR1 is SGHDT and CDR2 YYEEEE. The CDR3 sequence is 13 residues long. The CDR3 loop reads CASSFPTGIAQYF.

V is TRBV7-9 and J is TRBJ2-5; TCRdb names TRBD2, which stays unverified in the absence of DNA. The CDR3 loop spans 12 amino acids. Germline CDR1 reads SEHNR; CDR2 reads FQNEAQ (reference sequence). The CDR3 loop reads CASAGSGETQYF.

V and J are TRBV12-3 or TRBV12-4 and TRBJ1-2. The CDR3 runs 11 residues. The chain's CDR3 is CASSLGNGYTF.

This clonotype counts as medium-sized by frequency. The rearrangement uses TRBV29-1 and TRBJ2-7; TCRdb selects TRBD1, and the lack of DNA leaves this call unchecked. The CDR3 totals 16 residues. Germline V gene sequence: CDR1 SQVTM, CDR2 ANQGSEA. The chain's CDR3 is CSVEGNSGADSYEQYF.

Judged by frequency, this clonotype is medium-sized. The CDR3 spells CASSIRRDSAYEQYF. This chain uses TRBV7-6 with TRBJ2-7; the D gene TCRdb calls, TRBD1, cannot be checked with no DNA. Germline-derived CDR1 and CDR2 are SGHVS and FNYEAQ. The CDR3 is made up of 15 amino acids.

The J gene is TRBJ2-7, the V gene TRBV20-1; the TCRdb call, TRBD2, lacks DNA for checking. CDR1 is DFQATT, CDR2 SNEGSKA, per germline (reference sequence). The CDR3 totals 15 residues. The CDR3: CSARQAGDLSYEQYF.

This chain uses TRBV18 with TRBJ2-7. This CDR3 is 14 amino acids long. CDR1 is KGHSH, CDR2 LQKENI, per germline. CDR3 loop: CASSPPDYSYEQYF.

This chain uses TRBV20-1 with TRBJ2-5; as DNA is missing, the TRBD2 call by TCRdb cannot be tested. This CDR3 comprises 15 residues. Germline V lookup: CDR1 DFQATT, CDR2 SNEGSKA (reference sequence). The CDR3 is CSARVVSGGQETQYF.

The chain is built from TRBV6-2 or TRBV6-3 and TRBJ1-1; TCRdb returns TRBD1, unconfirmable since there is no DNA. The CDR3 totals 17 residues. Germline V gives CDR1 MNHEY, CDR2 SVGEGT. Here the CDR3 reads CASSYPGSGMLNTEAFF.

The chain recombines TRBV7-6 with TRBJ2-5; without DNA, the TCRdb call of TRBD2 cannot be checked. The germline V gene has CDR1 SGHVS and CDR2 FNYEAQ. This CDR3 contains 15 residues. CDR3: CASTEAAGQGETQYF.

This rearrangement joins TRBV19 to TRBJ2-3; the TCRdb D gene call, TRBD2, has no DNA to confirm it. The germline gives CDR1 LNHDA, CDR2 SQIVND (reference sequence). The CDR3 has 18 residues. The CDR3 spells CASSIPVLARSRGDTQYF.

According to its frequency, this clonotype is medium-sized (0.01 to 0.1%). The chain joins TRBV7-9 to TRBJ1-1; the D gene TCRdb calls, TRBD1, cannot be checked with no DNA. This CDR3 is built from 13 residues. Germline lookup yields CDR1 SEHNR and CDR2 FQNEAQ (reference sequence). CDR3 sequence: CASSVQGNTEAFF.

This chain joins TRBV7-3 and TRBJ2-3; TCRdb returns TRBD1, unconfirmable since there is no DNA. Germline CDR1 is SGHTA and CDR2 is FQGTGA. The CDR3 spans 13 residues. CDR3 residues: CASSSGTADTQYF. Drawing the rest from reference TRBV7-3 and TRBJ2-3, the complete variable domain is GAGVSQTPSNKVTEKGKYVELRCDPISGHTALYWYRQSLGQGPEFLIYFQGTGAADDSGLPNDRFFAVRPEGSVSTLKIQRTERGDSAVYLCASSSGTADTQYFGPGTRLTVL.